This TCR beta chain was recorded in a study of blood T cell repertoires in COVID-19. Measured with immunoSEQ multiplex PCR; TCRdb has only the in-frame clones, and not every one. This table has 120,000 or so clones, around three quarters appearing once. Between the trimmed V and J ends, which lost 8 bases and 2 bases, there was a span of 16 bases. Germline V gene data show CDR1 as SGHDN and CDR2 as FVKESK. The CDR3 sequence is 15 residues long. The sample was peripheral blood. The clonotype was recovered from a middle-aged man with active or convalescent COVID-19. The V and J genes are TRBV14 and TRBJ1-3; D gene uncertain. The CDR3 protein is CASSTAGGTGNTIYF. Written as DNA, the CDR3 is TGTGCCAGCTCCACGGCGGGCGGCACTGGAAACACCATATATTTT. Full variable domain (missing parts from reference TRBV14 and TRBJ1-3): EAGVTQFPSHSVIEKGQTVTLRCDPISGHDNLYWYRRVMGKEIKFLLHFVKESKQDESGMPNNRFLAERTGGTYSTLKVQPAELEDSGVYFCASSTAGGTGNTIYFGEGSWLTVV.